This entry is about one T cell receptor beta chain. Its antigen is currently unknown. This table comes from immunoSEQ multiplex PCR, and its TCRdb copy is limited to in-frame clones, with some not included. The repertoire holds fewer than 130,000 clones, with about 95% as singletons. The entry originates in a study of T cell responses to AZD1222 COVID-19 vaccine. Findings of the study overall: Repertoires were obtained only post-peak T cell response.

The TCR comes from an adult who received the AZD1222 COVID-19 vaccine. The sample consisted of peripheral blood, taken 28 days after the second AZD1222 dose.

CDR3 sequence (DNA): TGTGCCAGTAGTATAGAGTCGGCTGAAGCTTTCTTT. It yields the protein CASSIESAEAFF. The rearrangement joins TRBV19 to TRBJ1-1, with D unresolved. CDR1 LNHDA and CDR2 SQIVND come from the germline V gene (reference sequence). The CDR3 runs 12 residues. Trimming removed 0 bases at V and 6 bases at J, with 5 bases between.